This T cell receptor beta chain was documented in a study of blood T cells in healthy people across ages. Germline trimming cut 3 bases from V and 3 bases from J; bases unmatched to any gene: 4. This CDR3 has 14 residues. CDR1 is DFQATT and CDR2 is SNEGSKA in the germline V gene (reference sequence). The use of a sample-barcoded 5' primer and a J-beta primer mix characterized a second PCR of roughly 6 to 11 cycles. Tags on each cDNA molecule came from a template-switch adaptor with 12 random nucleotides. One entry per CDR3 protein results from TCRdb running MiXCR on the 5' RACE reads. The repertoire holds 1,300,000 or so distinct CDR3 sequences, with roughly 60% as singletons. Russia was home to the donors, healthy Caucasian individuals aged about 6 to 90. Roughly 10 milliliters of peripheral blood were drawn from each donor. Total RNA amounts of at least 6 micrograms were extracted per sample.

The V call is TRBV20-1, the J call TRBJ2-1; 8 positions match TRBD2. What was sequenced was blood. The TCR comes from a man between 18 and 35 years old in good health. Here the CDR3 reads CSARFSGSYNEQFF. CDR3 in DNA: TGCAGTGCTAGGTTCAGCGGGAGCTACAATGAGCAGTTCTTC.